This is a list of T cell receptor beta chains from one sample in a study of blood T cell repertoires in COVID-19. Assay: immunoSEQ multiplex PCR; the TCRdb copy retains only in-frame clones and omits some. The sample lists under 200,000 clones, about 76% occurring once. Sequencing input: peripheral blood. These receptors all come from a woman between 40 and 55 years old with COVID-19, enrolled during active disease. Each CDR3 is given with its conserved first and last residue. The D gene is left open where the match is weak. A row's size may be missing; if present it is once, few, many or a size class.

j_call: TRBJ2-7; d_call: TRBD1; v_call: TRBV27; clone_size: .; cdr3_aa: CASSQPGQTYEQYF; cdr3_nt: TGTGCCAGCAGTCAACCGGGACAGACCTACGAGCAGTACTTC
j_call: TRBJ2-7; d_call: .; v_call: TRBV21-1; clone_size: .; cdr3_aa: CASSKKKVSSSYEQYF; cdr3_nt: TGTGCCAGCAGCAAAAAAAAAGTCTCGAGCTCCTACGAGCAGTACTTC
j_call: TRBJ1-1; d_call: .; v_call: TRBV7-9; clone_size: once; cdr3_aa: CASSLIGRGNTEAFF; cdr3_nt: TGTGCCAGCAGCTTAATCGGCAGGGGAAACACTGAAGCTTTCTTT
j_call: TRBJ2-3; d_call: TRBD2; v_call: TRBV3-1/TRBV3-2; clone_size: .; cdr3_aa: CASSQELAGSDTQYF; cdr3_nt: TGTGCCAGCAGCCAAGAATTAGCGGGAAGTGATACGCAGTATTTT
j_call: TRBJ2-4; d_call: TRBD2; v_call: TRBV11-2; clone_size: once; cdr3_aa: CASSFLSSGINIQYF; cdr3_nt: TGTGCCAGCAGCTTCCTGTCTAGCGGGATAAACATTCAGTACTTC
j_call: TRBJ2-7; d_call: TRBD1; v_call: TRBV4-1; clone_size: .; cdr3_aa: CASSGTGGYEQYF; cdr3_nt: TGCGCCAGCAGCGGGACAGGGGGATACGAGCAGTACTTC
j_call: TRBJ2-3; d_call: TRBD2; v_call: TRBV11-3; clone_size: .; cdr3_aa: CASSHRSGDFSTDTQYF; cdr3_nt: TGTGCCAGCAGCCACCGAAGCGGGGACTTTAGCACAGATACGCAGTATTTT
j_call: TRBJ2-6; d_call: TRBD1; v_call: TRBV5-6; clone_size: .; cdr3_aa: CASSPTGESGANVLTF; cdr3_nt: TGTGCCAGCAGTCCGACAGGGGAATCGGGGGCCAACGTCCTGACTTTC
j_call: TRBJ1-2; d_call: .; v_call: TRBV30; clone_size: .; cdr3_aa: CAWRPEVRYGYTF; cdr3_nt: TGTGCCTGGAGACCGGAGGTCCGCTATGGCTACACCTTC
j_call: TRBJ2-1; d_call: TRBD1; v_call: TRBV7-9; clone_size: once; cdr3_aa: CASSSFPTGGETRGFF; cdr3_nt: TGTGCCAGCAGCTCCTTTCCGACAGGGGGCGAAACTAGGGGGTTCTTC
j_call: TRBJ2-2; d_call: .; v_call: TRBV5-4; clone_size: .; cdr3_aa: CASSHGYREGAGELFF; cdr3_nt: TGTGCCAGCAGCCATGGCTACAGGGAAGGGGCCGGGGAGCTGTTTTTT
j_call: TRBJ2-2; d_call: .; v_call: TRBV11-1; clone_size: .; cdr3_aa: CASSSRGTGELFF; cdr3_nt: TGTGCCAGCAGCAGCAGGGGTACCGGGGAGCTGTTTTTT
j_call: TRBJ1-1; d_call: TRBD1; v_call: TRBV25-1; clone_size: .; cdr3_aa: CASSLSGTGGAGKAFF; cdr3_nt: TGTGCCAGCAGCCTCTCCGGGACAGGGGGCGCTGGGAAAGCTTTCTTT
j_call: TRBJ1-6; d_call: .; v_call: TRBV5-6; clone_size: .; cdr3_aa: CASSSTGFTDSPLHF; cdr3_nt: TGTGCCAGCAGCTCGACGGGATTTACAGATTCACCCCTCCACTTT
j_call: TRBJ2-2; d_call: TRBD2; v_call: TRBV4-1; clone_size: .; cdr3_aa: CASSQPLLAGENTGELFF; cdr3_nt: TGCGCCAGCAGCCAACCTCTACTAGCGGGAGAAAACACCGGGGAGCTGTTTTTT
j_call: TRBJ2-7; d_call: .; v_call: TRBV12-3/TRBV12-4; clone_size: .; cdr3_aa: CASSFEGTEQYF; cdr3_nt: TGTGCCAGCAGTTTTGAGGGAACGGAGCAGTACTTC
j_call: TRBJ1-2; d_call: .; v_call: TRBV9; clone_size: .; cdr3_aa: CASSVGQMDTWEGPYGYTF; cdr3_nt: TGTGCCAGCAGCGTAGGGCAGATGGACACCTGGGAAGGCCCCTATGGCTACACCTTC
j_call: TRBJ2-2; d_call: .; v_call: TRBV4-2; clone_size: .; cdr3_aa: CASSPSGSANTGELFF; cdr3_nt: TGTGCCAGCAGCCCTTCGGGGTCGGCGAACACCGGGGAGCTGTTTTTT
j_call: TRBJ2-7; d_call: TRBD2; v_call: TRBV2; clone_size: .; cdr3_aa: CASSAFSFGSGTYEQYF; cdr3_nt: TGTGCCAGCAGCGCCTTTAGTTTTGGTAGCGGGACCTACGAGCAGTACTTC
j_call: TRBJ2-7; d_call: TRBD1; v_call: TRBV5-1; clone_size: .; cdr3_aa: CASSLTGQENYEQYF; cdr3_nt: TGCGCCAGCAGCCTGACGGGACAGGAAAACTACGAGCAGTACTTC
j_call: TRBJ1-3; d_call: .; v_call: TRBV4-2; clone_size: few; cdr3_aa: CASSQGEARNTIYF; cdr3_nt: TGTGCCAGCAGCCAAGGGGAGGCTAGAAACACCATATATTTT
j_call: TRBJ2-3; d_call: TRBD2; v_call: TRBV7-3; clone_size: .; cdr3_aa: CASRGLGVTDTQYF; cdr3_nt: TGTGCCAGCAGGGGACTAGGGGTAACAGATACGCAGTATTTT
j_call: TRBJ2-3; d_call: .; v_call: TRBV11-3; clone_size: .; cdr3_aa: CASSLGTTSDTQYF; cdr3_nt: TGTGCCAGCAGCTTAGGGACTACATCAGATACGCAGTATTTT
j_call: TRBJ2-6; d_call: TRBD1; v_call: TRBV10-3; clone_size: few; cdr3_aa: CAIRERQGEPGANVLTF; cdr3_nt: TGTGCCATCAGAGAGAGACAGGGAGAGCCTGGGGCCAACGTCCTGACTTTC
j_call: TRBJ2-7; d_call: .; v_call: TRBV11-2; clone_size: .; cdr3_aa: CASSLGSGSYEQYF; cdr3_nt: TGTGCCAGCAGCCTAGGGTCGGGGAGCTACGAGCAGTACTTC
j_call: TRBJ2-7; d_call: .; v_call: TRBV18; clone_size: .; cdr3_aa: CASSPPEVLEQYF; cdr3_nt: TGTGCCAGCTCACCACCGGAGGTCTTGGAGCAGTACTTC
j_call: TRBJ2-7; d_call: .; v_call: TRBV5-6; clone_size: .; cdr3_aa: CASSLGTRGYEQYF; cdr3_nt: TGTGCCAGCAGCTTGGGGACTAGGGGGTACGAGCAGTACTTC
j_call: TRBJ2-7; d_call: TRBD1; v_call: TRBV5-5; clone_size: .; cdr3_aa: CASSLPLTGGYEQYF; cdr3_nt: TGTGCCAGCAGCTTGCCGTTGACAGGGGGCTACGAGCAGTACTTC
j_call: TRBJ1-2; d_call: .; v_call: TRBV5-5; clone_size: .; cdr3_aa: CASSLETGYGYTF; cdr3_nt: TGTGCCAGCAGCTTGGAAACAGGCTATGGCTACACCTTC
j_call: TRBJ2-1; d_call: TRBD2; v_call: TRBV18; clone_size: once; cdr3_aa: CASSPRGAAYNEQFF; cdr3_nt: TGTGCCAGCTCACCGCGGGGGGCCGCTTACAATGAGCAGTTCTTC